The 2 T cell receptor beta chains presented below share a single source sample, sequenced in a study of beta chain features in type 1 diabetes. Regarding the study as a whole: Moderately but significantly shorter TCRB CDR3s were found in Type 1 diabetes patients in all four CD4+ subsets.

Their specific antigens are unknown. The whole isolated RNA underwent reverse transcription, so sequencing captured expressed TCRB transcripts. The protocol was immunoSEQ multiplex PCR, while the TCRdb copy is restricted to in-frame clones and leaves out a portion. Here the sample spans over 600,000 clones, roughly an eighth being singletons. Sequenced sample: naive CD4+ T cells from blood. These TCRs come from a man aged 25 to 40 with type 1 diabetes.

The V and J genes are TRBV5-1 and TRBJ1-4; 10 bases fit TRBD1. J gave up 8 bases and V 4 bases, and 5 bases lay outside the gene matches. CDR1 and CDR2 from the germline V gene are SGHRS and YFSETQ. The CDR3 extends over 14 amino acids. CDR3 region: CASSMDRGREKLFF. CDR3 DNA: TGCGCCAGCAGCATGGACAGGGGGAGGGAAAAACTGTTTTTT.

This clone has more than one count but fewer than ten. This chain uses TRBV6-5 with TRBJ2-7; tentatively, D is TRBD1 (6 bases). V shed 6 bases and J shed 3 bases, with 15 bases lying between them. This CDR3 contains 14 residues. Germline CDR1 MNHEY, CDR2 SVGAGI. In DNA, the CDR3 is TGTGCCAGCAGCACATCAGGGGCCGACTACGAGCAGTACTTC. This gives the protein CASSTSGADYEQYF.